This T cell receptor (beta chain) originates from a study of cytomegalovirus exposure and HLA in healthy donors. Study in general: HLA-typed donors were the source of 86 million or so unique TCRs held in an early data release. Of the donors genotyped, several hundred in all, around 76% fell in the Caucasian-associated ancestry cluster. Study outcomes and limitations: Rare TCR sequences dominated, though some public TCRs recurred in many donors. A few CMV-associated chains were confirmed in vitro to be specific for CMV antigens.

Note on this clone: Its antigen is not known.

CDR1 and CDR2 from the germline V gene are WNHNN and SYGVQD (reference sequence). This CDR3 comprises 14 residues. Unmatched junction bases numbered 4, after V lost 4 bases and J lost 3 bases. It was with 60 Vbeta and 13 Jbeta primers that the PCR ran. Using immunoSEQ multiplex PCR, the repertoire was profiled, and TCRdb retains in-frame clones only, with some absent. This sample's clone table lists just over 150,000 clones. Sequenced sample: PBMCs. The gene calls are TRBV10-1 and TRBJ2-7; TRBD2 agrees at 9 bases. The source of this sequence is a man aged 25-40 years in good health and CMV-seronegative. The CDR3 coding sequence is TGCGCCAGCAGTGTAGGGACTAGCCTCTACGAGCAGTACTTC. This gives the protein CASSVGTSLYEQYF.